Detailed here is one TCR beta chain. The data originate from a study of shared clonotypes between healthy human individuals. Study information: The study drew on a couple of women and a few men aged 18 to 49 as donors.

Investigators divided CD4+ cells into CD45RA+ naive and CD45RA-negative memory subsets. As originally analysed: Filtering differed because ImmunoSEQ produced junction-only sequences that carried no quality scores. The repertoire was sequenced with immunoSEQ multiplex PCR; TCRdb's copy has only in-frame clones and lacks some. V and J calls and clone size are given by that table; D and trimming were obtained from the DNA. The repertoire holds millions of clones, 90% to 95% seen once, with 0.13% in the top ten. V was cut by 7 bases and J by 1 base, with 10 bases left in between. Germline V gene lookup returns CDR1 SGHAT and CDR2 FQNNGV. There are 13 residues in the CDR3.

Material: naive CD4+ T cells sorted from blood. Subset of the sample: CD45RA+ positively selected. The rearrangement uses TRBV11-2 and TRBJ1-1; D is perhaps TRBD1 (6 bases). This receptor was identified in a man aged 18 to 30 in good health. The CDR3: CASTVDRNTEAFF. The CDR3 bases are TGTGCCAGCACCGTGGACAGGAACACTGAAGCTTTCTTT.